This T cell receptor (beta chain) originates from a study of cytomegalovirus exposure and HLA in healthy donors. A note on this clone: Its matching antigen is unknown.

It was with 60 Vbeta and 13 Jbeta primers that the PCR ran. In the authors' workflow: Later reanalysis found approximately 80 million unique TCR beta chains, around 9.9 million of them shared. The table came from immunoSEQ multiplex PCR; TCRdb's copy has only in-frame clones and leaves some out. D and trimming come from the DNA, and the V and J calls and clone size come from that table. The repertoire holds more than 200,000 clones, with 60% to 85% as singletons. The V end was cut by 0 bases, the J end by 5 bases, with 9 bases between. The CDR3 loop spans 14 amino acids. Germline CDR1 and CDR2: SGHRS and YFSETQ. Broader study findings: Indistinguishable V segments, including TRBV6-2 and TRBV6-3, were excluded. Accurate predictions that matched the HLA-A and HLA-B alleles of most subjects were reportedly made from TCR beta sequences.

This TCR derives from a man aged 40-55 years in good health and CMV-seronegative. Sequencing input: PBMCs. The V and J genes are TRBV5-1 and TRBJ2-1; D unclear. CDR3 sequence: CASSLDYFNNEQFF. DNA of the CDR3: TGCGCCAGCAGCTTGGACTACTTCAACAATGAGCAGTTCTTC.